The 24 T cell receptor beta chains below come from one sample, sequenced in a study of shared T cell receptors in the human thymus. Repertoires were generated with immunoSEQ multiplex PCR, while TCRdb's copy carries only in-frame clones and drops some. Of 630,000 or so clones detected, 70% to 90% appear once; the ten largest clones hold just under 0.0095%. These sequences were also reported in another study, on human thymus T cells.

Input material: thymocytes. These receptors originate from a boy under three years old with a congenital heart defect.

The genes are TRBV6-1 and TRBJ1-6; D remains unclear. CDR3 length: 15 residues. V lost 7 bases to trimming and J lost 5 bases, with 15 bases between them. CDR1 is MNHNS and CDR2 is SASEGT in the germline V gene. The CDR3 coding sequence is TGTGCCAGCAAGACACACGACGGGGATAATTCACCCCTCCACTTT. It codes for CASKTHDGDNSPLHF.

The chain carries TRBV6-5 and TRBJ2-7; D might be TRBD1 (5 bases). Trimming left V 7 bases short and J 3 bases short, with 16 bases between. Per germline, CDR1 MNHEY and CDR2 SVGAGI. The CDR3 extends over 14 amino acids. The CDR3 DNA follows: TGTGCCAGCAAACCCGAGGCAGGGCGCTACGAGCAGTACTTC. It is translated as CASKPEAGRYEQYF.

The CDR3 nucleotides read TGTGCCAGCAGCCCAGAGACTCCAGGGGGACACCTCTATGGCTACACCTTC. Protein sequence: CASSPETPGGHLYGYTF. The V gene is TRBV7-6, the J gene TRBJ1-2; 7 bases are a match to TRBD1. Trimming removed 5 bases from V and 4 bases from J; junction bases left unmatched: 16. Germline V gene sequence: CDR1 SGHVS, CDR2 FNYEAQ. The CDR3 totals 17 residues.

The V gene is TRBV28, the J gene TRBJ1-5; 10 bases agree with TRBD1. J gave up 3 bases and V 7 bases, and 12 bases lay outside the gene matches. CDR3 length equals 17 residues. Germline V gene data show CDR1 as MDHEN and CDR2 as SYDVKM. This CDR3 reads CASTYSPGQGHNQPQHF. In DNA form, the CDR3 reads TGTGCCAGCACCTACTCCCCGGGACAGGGGCACAATCAGCCCCAGCATTTT.

J is TRBJ2-7 and V is TRBV7-2; TRBD2 matches 11 bases. Trimming cost V 5 bases and J 3 bases; bases outside gene matches: 9. The CDR3 has 16 amino acids. Germline-derived CDR1 and CDR2 are SGHTA and FQGNSA. The chain's CDR3 is CASSPTSGGQLYEQYF. In DNA form, the CDR3 reads TGTGCCAGCAGCCCAACTAGCGGGGGCCAACTCTACGAGCAGTACTTC.

V and J are TRBV5-5 and TRBJ1-2; 7 bases map to TRBD1. Trimming cost V 3 bases and J 2 bases; bases outside gene matches: 7. CDR1 SGHKS and CDR2 YYEKEE come from the germline V gene (reference sequence). The CDR3 length is 15 residues. CDR3 nucleotide sequence: TGTGCCAGCAGCTATGGGACAGACTCCAACTATGGCTACACCTTC. Translating gives CASSYGTDSNYGYTF.

The V gene is TRBV28, the J gene TRBJ2-7, with 8 bases aligning to TRBD1. CDR1 and CDR2 (germline): MDHEN, SYDVKM. The length of the CDR3 is 16 residues. Losses at the gene ends were 4 bases for V and 0 bases for J; bases not matched to a gene: 8. The DNA of the CDR3 is TGTGCCAGCAGTTCCGTCCAGGGGGCCCCCTCCTACGAGCAGTACTTC. Residues: CASSSVQGAPSYEQYF. Full variable domain (remainder filled in from reference TRBV28 and TRBJ2-7): DVKVTQSSRYLVKRTGEKVFLECVQDMDHENMFWYRQDPGLGLRLIYFSYDVKMKEKGDIPEGYSVSREKKERFSLILESASTNQTSMYLCASSSVQGAPSYEQYFGPGTRLTVT.

V and J are TRBV28 and TRBJ1-1; 7 bases fit TRBD1. The V gene's germline CDR1 is MDHEN and CDR2 SYDVKM. J lost 2 bases, V lost 5 bases, and 8 bases had no gene match. CDR3 length: 15 residues. The CDR3 spells CASSLLRQGNTEAFF. The CDR3 coding sequence is TGTGCCAGCAGTCTCCTCCGACAGGGTAACACTGAAGCTTTCTTT.

The J gene is TRBJ2-1, the V gene TRBV27; 7 nucleotides align to TRBD2. V gave up 10 bases and J gave up 8 bases; unmatched junction bases: 14. Germline lookup yields CDR1 MNHEY and CDR2 SMNVEV (reference sequence). This CDR3 comprises 14 residues. The CDR3 nucleotides are TGTGCCACCCTGGCGGGAGCACTGGCCGATGAGCAGTTCTTC. Translated, it gives CATLAGALADEQFF.

V and J are TRBV5-1 and TRBJ2-7; 9 positions match TRBD2. V shed 5 bases, J shed 5 bases, and the junction held 14 bases outside the gene matches. There are 16 residues in the CDR3. The V gene's germline CDR1 is SGHRS and CDR2 YFSETQ. The CDR3 spells CASRKDGGLACDEQYF. In nucleotides, the CDR3 is TGCGCCAGCAGGAAAGACGGGGGACTAGCCTGCGACGAGCAGTACTTC.

The CDR3 is CATTRFRDNKYF. CDR3 DNA: TGTGCCACTACACGTTTTCGGGACAATAAGTACTTC. The V call is TRBV2, the J call TRBJ2-7, with D possibly being TRBD1 (6 bases). Trimming removed 10 bases at V and 11 bases at J, with 21 bases between. The CDR3 runs 12 residues. CDR1 SNHLY and CDR2 FYNNEI come from the germline V gene.

The chain employs TRBV15 and TRBJ1-5; no clear D. The CDR3 has 15 residues. Germline V gives CDR1 LNHNV, CDR2 YYDKDF (reference sequence). The V end was cut by 5 bases, the J end by 2 bases, with 13 bases between. The CDR3 sequence is CATSSRDTRNQPQHF. In DNA form, the CDR3 reads TGTGCCACCAGCTCCCGGGATACGCGCAATCAGCCCCAGCATTTT.

V is TRBV6-1 and J is TRBJ2-1, with 12 positions matching TRBD2. Losses at the gene ends were 1 base for V and 6 bases for J; bases not matched to a gene: 7. The CDR3 is made up of 17 amino acids. Germline loops: CDR1 MNHNS, CDR2 SASEGT. CDR3 nucleotides: TGTGCCAGCAGTGAAGGTTCTAGCGGGGGGGCGATCAATGAGCAGTTCTTC. It specifies CASSEGSSGGAINEQFF.

The rearrangement uses TRBV4-1 and TRBJ2-5; D is possibly TRBD2 (5 bases). V was clipped by 1 base and J by 1 base, with 13 bases between them. The CDR3 extends over 16 amino acids. The germline V gene has CDR1 MGHRA and CDR2 YSYEKL. The CDR3 DNA sequence: TGCGCCAGCAGCCAAGGTAGCTCGGGGATCCAAGAGACCCAGTACTTC. It yields the protein CASSQGSSGIQETQYF.

The chain carries TRBV29-1 and TRBJ1-2, with 7 bases lining up with TRBD1. The CDR3 runs to 14 residues. From germline, CDR1 is SQVTM and CDR2 ANQGSEA. V was pared by 6 bases and J by 4 bases, with 11 bases of the junction left unmatched. The DNA for the CDR3 is TGCAGCGTCAAAAGACAGGGATCACCCTATGGCTACACCTTC. Translated, it gives CSVKRQGSPYGYTF.

The V call is TRBV7-9, the J call TRBJ2-7, with 11 bases matching TRBD2. CDR3 length equals 14 residues. The germline V gene has CDR1 SEHNR and CDR2 FQNEAQ (reference sequence). Trimming at V came to 1 base and at J to 6 bases, leaving 2 bases not matched to a gene. DNA for the CDR3: TGTGCCAGCAGCTTAGGACTAGCGGGACCCGAGCAGTACTTC. The encoded protein is CASSLGLAGPEQYF. Drawing the rest from reference TRBV7-9 and TRBJ2-7, the complete variable domain is DTGVSQNPRHKITKRGQNVTFRCDPISEHNRLYWYRQTLGQGPEFLTYFQNEAQLEKSRLLSDRFSAERPKGSFSTLEIQRTEQGDSAMYLCASSLGLAGPEQYFGPGTRLTVT.

The chain uses TRBV19 and TRBJ1-5, with D maybe TRBD1 (5 bases). The germline CDR1 and CDR2 sequences are LNHDA and SQIVND (reference sequence). Deletions cut 1 base from V and 5 bases from J, with 6 bases between. This CDR3 is built from 13 residues. Written as DNA, the CDR3 is TGTGCCAGTAGTATAGTCAGGGATCAGCCCCAGCATTTT. This sequence encodes CASSIVRDQPQHF.

V is TRBV29-1 and J is TRBJ2-7; 13 bases agree with TRBD2. The CDR3 extends over 16 amino acids. From germline, CDR1 is SQVTM and CDR2 ANQGSEA. Germline trimming cut 6 bases from V and 2 bases from J; bases unmatched to any gene: 10. CDR3 in amino acids: CSVPKRGLAGTYEQYF. The CDR3, as DNA: TGCAGCGTGCCGAAGAGGGGACTAGCGGGAACCTACGAGCAGTACTTC.

This rearrangement joins TRBV28 to TRBJ2-6; possible D gene TRBD2, 5 bases. This CDR3 is 16 amino acids long. The germline gives CDR1 MDHEN, CDR2 SYDVKM. The V gene lost 6 bases and the J gene lost 4 bases, with 16 bases spanning the gap. The CDR3 spells CASSRTRATGANVLTF. The CDR3 nucleotides read TGTGCCAGCAGCCGGACTCGGGCAACAGGGGCCAACGTCCTGACTTTC.

This chain joins TRBV30 and TRBJ2-7, with TRBD1 matching over 9 bases. V lost 1 base to trimming and J lost 4 bases; unmatched junction nucleotides: 8. The CDR3 consists of 15 residues. The germline CDR1 and CDR2 sequences are GTSNPN and SVGIG (reference sequence). CDR3 amino acids: CAWSATGTGQYEQYF. The CDR3, as DNA: TGTGCCTGGAGTGCTACGGGGACAGGGCAGTACGAGCAGTACTTC.

This rearrangement joins TRBV7-9 to TRBJ1-6, with D perhaps matching TRBD1 (6 bases). Germline CDR1 reads SEHNR; CDR2 reads FQNEAQ (reference sequence). CDR3 length: 17 residues. Trimming took 5 bases from V and 6 from J, leaving 20 bases between them. The CDR3 protein is CASSEIRRTESNSPLHF. CDR3 sequence (DNA): TGTGCCAGCAGCGAAATACGTCGGACAGAGAGTAATTCACCCCTCCACTTT. Variable domain in full (rest from reference TRBV7-9 and TRBJ1-6): DTGVSQNPRHKITKRGQNVTFRCDPISEHNRLYWYRQTLGQGPEFLTYFQNEAQLEKSRLLSDRFSAERPKGSFSTLEIQRTEQGDSAMYLCASSEIRRTESNSPLHFGNGTRLTVT.

The V gene is TRBV18, the J gene TRBJ1-1; 8 bases map to TRBD1. V dropped 3 bases and J dropped 4; count of bases not matched to a gene: 4. The CDR3 contains 14 residues. Per germline, CDR1 KGHSH and CDR2 LQKENI. CDR3 loop: CASSPQTGGTEAFF. CDR3 coding DNA: TGTGCCAGCTCACCTCAAACAGGGGGCACTGAAGCTTTCTTT.

The chain recombines TRBV5-5 with TRBJ1-3; tentative D call: TRBD1 (5 bases). V dropped 2 bases and J dropped 0 bases, with 15 bases sitting between them. Germline-derived CDR1 and CDR2 are SGHKS and YYEKEE (reference sequence). This CDR3 comprises 17 residues. CDR3: CASSLQKGKASGNTIYF. CDR3 DNA sequence: TGTGCCAGCAGCTTACAAAAGGGGAAGGCCTCTGGAAACACCATATATTTT.

J is TRBJ2-7 and V is TRBV5-1; D is perhaps TRBD1 (5 bases). Between the trimmed V and J ends, which lost 3 bases and 3 bases, there was a span of 22 bases. Germline CDR1 is SGHRS and CDR2 is YFSETQ. The CDR3 totals 17 residues. This CDR3 reads CASSWGVTQHLNYEQYF. CDR3 coding DNA: TGCGCCAGCAGCTGGGGCGTTACTCAACACCTAAACTACGAGCAGTACTTC.